The clone carrying this T cell receptor beta chain was observed a few times. The antigen remains undetermined. These data are taken from a study of response to subunit inactivated influenza vaccine. Germline V gene lookup returns CDR1 SGHRS and CDR2 YFSETQ. V was trimmed by 3 bases and J by 0 bases, leaving 12 bases between them. This CDR3 region has 15 residues. Study-wide findings and caveats: Seasonal influenza vaccination, on each occasion, was suggested by the authors to recruit few new T cells.

TCRdb processed the RT-PCR reads anew with MiXCR; each CDR3 protein has one entry. The sample has around 650,000 distinct CDR3 sequences; roughly 14% are singletons. This receptor was obtained from a man in his forties or fifties who received an inactivated influenza vaccine. V usage is TRBV5-1 and J usage is TRBJ2-5, with D uncertain. Sequenced here: PBMCs from blood, sampled 12 days after vaccination. CDR3: CASSSHGVDQETQYF. The CDR3 DNA is TGCGCCAGCAGCTCCCATGGGGTCGACCAAGAGACCCAGTACTTC.